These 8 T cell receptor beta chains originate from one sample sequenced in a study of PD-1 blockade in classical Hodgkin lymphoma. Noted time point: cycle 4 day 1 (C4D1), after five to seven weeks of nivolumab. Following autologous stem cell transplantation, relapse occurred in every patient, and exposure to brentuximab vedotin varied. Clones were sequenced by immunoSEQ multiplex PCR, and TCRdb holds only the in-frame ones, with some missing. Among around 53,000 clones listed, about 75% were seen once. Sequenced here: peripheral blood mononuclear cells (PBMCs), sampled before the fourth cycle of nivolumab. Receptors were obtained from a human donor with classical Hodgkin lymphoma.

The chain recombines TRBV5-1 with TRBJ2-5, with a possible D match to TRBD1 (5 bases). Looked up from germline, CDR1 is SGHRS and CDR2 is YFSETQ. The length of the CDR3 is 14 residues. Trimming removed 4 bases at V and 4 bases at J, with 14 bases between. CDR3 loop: CASSLVSQGETQYF. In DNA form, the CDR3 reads TGCGCCAGCAGCCTAGTCTCGCAGGGAGAGACCCAGTACTTC.

The CDR3 is CASSEWTGRDQPQHF. The CDR3 DNA reads TGTGCCAGCAGTGAATGGACAGGAAGGGATCAGCCCCAGCATTTT. This chain links TRBV2 with TRBJ1-5; 7 bases are a match to TRBD1. The germline CDR1 and CDR2 sequences are SNHLY and FYNNEI. This CDR3 has 15 residues. Trimming cost V 2 bases and J 5 bases; bases outside gene matches: 6.

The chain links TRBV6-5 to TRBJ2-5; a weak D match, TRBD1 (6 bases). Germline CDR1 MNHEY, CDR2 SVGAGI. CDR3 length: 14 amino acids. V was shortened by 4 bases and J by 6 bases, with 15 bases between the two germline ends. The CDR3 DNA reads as TGTGCCAGCAGTTCATCAGGGGCCTGGAAGACCCAGTACTTC. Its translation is CASSSSGAWKTQYF.

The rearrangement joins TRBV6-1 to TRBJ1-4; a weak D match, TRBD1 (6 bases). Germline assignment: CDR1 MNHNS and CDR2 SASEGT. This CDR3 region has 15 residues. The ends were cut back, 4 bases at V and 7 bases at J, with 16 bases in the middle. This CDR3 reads CASSARPGAVEKLFF. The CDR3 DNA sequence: TGTGCCAGCAGTGCCCGCCCAGGGGCTGTTGAAAAACTGTTTTTT.

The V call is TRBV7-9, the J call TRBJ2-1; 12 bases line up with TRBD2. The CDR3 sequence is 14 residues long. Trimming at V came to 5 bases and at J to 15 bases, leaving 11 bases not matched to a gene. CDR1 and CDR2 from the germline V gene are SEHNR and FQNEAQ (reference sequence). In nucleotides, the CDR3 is TGTGCCAGCAGCCCCGGTTTTAGACTAGCGGGAGTGTTCTTC. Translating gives CASSPGFRLAGVFF.

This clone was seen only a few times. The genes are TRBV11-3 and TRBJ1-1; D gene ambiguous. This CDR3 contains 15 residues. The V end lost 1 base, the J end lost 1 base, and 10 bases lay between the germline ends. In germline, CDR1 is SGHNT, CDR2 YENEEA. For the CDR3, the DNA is TGTGCCAGCAGCTTAGCTGACCTGGGGAACACTGAAGCTTTCTTT. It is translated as CASSLADLGNTEAFF.

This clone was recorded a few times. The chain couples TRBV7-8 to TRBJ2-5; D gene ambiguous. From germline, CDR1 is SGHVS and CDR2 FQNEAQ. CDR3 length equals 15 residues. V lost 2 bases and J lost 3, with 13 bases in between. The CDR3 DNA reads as TGTGCCAGCAGCTTAAGGGCCGACCTTAAAGAGACCCAGTACTTC. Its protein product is CASSLRADLKETQYF.

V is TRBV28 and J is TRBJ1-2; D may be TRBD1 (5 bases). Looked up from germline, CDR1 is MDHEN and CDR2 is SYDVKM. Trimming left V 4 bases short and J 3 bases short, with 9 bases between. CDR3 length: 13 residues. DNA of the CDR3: TGTGCCAGCAGTTGGGGCAGGGACTATGGCTACACCTTC. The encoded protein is CASSWGRDYGYTF.